This TCR beta chain was documented in a study of T cell repertoires in cytomegalovirus infection (dated by TCRdb to between 2018 and 2021). Study-wide context: The peptide stimulations were aimed at well-studied HLA-B-restricted epitopes as well as recently identified HLA-C-restricted CMV epitopes, whose presentation resists viral immunomodulation. Donor HLA type was relevant to the analysis, because carriage of CMV infection together with the matching HLA type was indicated by public TCR beta signatures.

The treatment or condition label corresponds to: in vitro stimulation with specific CMV peptide epitopes to enrich CMV-specific T cells. Sequenced on an Illumina HiSeq 1500. In TCRdb, the public reads were trimmed at Q25 with fastp and aligned with MiXCR, with productive beta chains retained. Each record represents a unique CDR3 protein, reported with the most common genes and DNA among its rows. This sample comprises a few hundred thousand distinct CDR3 sequences, 20% to 25% of them detected only once. The ten most abundant clones make up about 14% of the sample. About this clonotype itself: It lacks a known antigen. No qualities accompany the bases; no much larger clone lies one base away.

Paper-wide results and their limitations: Carriers of CMV infection plus the relevant HLA type were discriminated by the cumulative frequency of public TCR beta family members in the study cohort and in an independent roughly 400-donor cohort. The ex vivo response was dominated by HLA-C-restricted CMV-specific TCR beta clonotypes, which also provided the single most frequent clonotype in two of eight donors.

Germline trimming amounts to 5 bases on V and 4 bases on J, with 7 as the count of junction bases outside the gene matches. Spanning cysteine to phenylalanine, the CDR3 consists of 15 amino acids. Of all the DNA, just the CDR3 is kept, 45 bases in frame from base 1. CDR1 and CDR2 were assigned from the germline V gene as MNHEY and SVGAGI. The sample was cultured PBMCs, taken from culture after CMV antigen stimulation. Recombination connected TRBV6-5 to TRBJ2-3; TRBD2 fits 9 bases in the junction. This clonotype was sampled from a human donor in good health (CMV status not recorded). Some clones in this sample may be carry-over from other donors' samples. The nucleotide sequence is given as TGTGCCAGCAGTGCGGGACTAGCTTTTGCAGATACGCAGTATTTT. Its translation reads: CASSAGLAFADTQYF.